The T cell receptor beta chain described here comes from a study of OX40 agonist ivuxolimab in advanced cancers. CDR3 length: 11 amino acids. V lost 5 bases to trimming and J lost 10 bases, with 9 bases between them. From germline, CDR1 is DFQATT and CDR2 SNEGSKA (reference sequence). Study-wide points: Undetermined was the antigen specificity of the expanded peripheral T cells.

Comment on this clone: Its antigen remains unidentified.

Data came from immunoSEQ multiplex PCR; TCRdb stores just in-frame clones and leaves some out. Of nearly 20,000 clones in the sample, about 90% were seen once. The chain carries TRBV20-1 and TRBJ1-6, with D hard to call. Sequencing was performed on CD4+ or CD8+ T cells sorted from blood, taken in a trial of the OX40 agonist ivuxolimab. This receptor was taken from an adult with an advanced solid tumor such as melanoma, head and neck, liver or kidney cancer. The CDR3 spells CSAGSGSPLHF. CDR3 in DNA: TGCAGTGCTGGCAGCGGATCACCCCTCCACTTT.